The clone carrying this T cell receptor beta chain has more than one count but fewer than ten. This record comes from a study of T cells in Graves' hyperthyroidism and ophthalmopathy. Researchers took RNA transcripts and amplified the TCR beta CDR3 regions from them. TCR CDR3 regions were first amplified by RT-PCR with HTBI primers. TCRdb reanalysed the multiplex PCR reads using MiXCR and keeps one entry per CDR3 protein. This table holds around 700,000 distinct CDR3 sequences, roughly a sixth found once. Germline V lookup: CDR1 SGHKS, CDR2 YYEKEE (reference sequence). Between the trimmed V and J ends, which lost 6 bases and 10 bases, there was a span of 17 bases. The CDR3 has 14 residues. Researchers barred patients who had uncontrolled infection, other autoimmune disease, pregnancy or lactation.

The TCR sequence derives from a woman aged 50 to 60 with Graves' hyperthyroidism that later progressed to Graves' ophthalmopathy. Sequences were obtained from blood. The J gene is TRBJ1-6, the V gene TRBV5-5, with TRBD1 as a possible D gene (5 bases). CDR3 nucleotide sequence: TGTGCCAGCATCAAGGAAGACTGGGACTCACCCCTCCACTTT. Translated, it gives CASIKEDWDSPLHF.